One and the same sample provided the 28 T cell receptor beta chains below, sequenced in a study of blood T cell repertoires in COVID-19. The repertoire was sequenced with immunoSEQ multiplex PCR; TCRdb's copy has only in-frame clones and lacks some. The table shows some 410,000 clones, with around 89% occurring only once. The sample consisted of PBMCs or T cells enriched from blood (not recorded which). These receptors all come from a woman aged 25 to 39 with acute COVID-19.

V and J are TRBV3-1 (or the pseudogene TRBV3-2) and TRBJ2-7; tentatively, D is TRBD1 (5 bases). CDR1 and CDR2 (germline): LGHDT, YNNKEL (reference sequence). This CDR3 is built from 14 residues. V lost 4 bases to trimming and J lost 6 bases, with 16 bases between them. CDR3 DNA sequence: TGTGCCAGCAGCCCCAGGGTTTTGACGGGCGAGCAGTACTTC. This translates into CASSPRVLTGEQYF.

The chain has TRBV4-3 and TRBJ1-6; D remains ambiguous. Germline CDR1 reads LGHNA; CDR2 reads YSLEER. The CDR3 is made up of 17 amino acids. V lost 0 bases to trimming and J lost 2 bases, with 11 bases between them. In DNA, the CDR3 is TGCGCCAGCAGCCAAGAAGGTCCGGGTACCTATAATTCACCCCTCCACTTT. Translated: CASSQEGPGTYNSPLHF.

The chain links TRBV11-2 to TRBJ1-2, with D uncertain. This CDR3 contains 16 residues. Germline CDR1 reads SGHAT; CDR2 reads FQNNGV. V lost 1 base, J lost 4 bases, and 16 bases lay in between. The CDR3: CASSLGARFPSYGYTF. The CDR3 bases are TGTGCCAGCAGCTTAGGGGCCAGGTTTCCATCCTATGGCTACACCTTC. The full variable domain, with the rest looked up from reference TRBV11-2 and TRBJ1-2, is EAGVAQSPRYKIIEKRQSVAFWCNPISGHATLYWYQQILGQGPKLLIQFQNNGVVDDSQLPKDRFSAERLKGVDSTLKIQPAKLEDSAVYLCASSLGARFPSYGYTFGSGTRLTVV.

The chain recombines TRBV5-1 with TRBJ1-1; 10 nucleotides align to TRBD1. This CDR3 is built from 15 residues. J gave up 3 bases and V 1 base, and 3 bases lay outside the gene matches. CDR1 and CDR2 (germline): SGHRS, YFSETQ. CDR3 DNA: TGCGCCAGCAGCTTGTTTGGGACAGGGGACACTGAAGCTTTCTTT. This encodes CASSLFGTGDTEAFF.

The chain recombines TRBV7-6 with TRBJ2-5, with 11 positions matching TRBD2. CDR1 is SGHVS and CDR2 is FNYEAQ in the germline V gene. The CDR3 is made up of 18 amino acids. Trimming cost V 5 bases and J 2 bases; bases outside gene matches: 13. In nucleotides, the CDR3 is TGTGCCAGCAGCGCCCCTAGCGGGGGGCCTCAACGACAAGAGACCCAGTACTTC. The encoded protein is CASSAPSGGPQRQETQYF. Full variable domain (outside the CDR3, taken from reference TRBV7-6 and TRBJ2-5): GAGVSQSPRYKVTKRGQDVALRCDPISGHVSLYWYRQALGQGPEFLTYFNYEAQQDKSGLPNDRFSAERPEGSISTLTIQRTEQRDSAMYRCASSAPSGGPQRQETQYFGPGTRLLVL.

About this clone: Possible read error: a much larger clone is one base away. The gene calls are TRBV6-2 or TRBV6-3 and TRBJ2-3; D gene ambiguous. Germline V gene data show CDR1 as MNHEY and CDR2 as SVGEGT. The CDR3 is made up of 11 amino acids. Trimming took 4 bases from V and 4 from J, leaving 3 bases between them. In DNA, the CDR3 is TGTGCCAGCAGTTTAGCAGATACGCAGTATTTT. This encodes CASSLADTQYF.

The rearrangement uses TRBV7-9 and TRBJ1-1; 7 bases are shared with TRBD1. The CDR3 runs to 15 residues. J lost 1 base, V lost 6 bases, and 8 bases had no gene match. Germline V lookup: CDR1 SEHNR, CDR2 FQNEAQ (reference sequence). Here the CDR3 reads CASRTTGTANTEAFF. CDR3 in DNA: TGTGCCAGCAGAACCACCGGGACAGCGAACACTGAAGCTTTCTTT. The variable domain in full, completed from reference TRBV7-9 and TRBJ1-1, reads DTGVSQNPRHKITKRGQNVTFRCDPISEHNRLYWYRQTLGQGPEFLTYFQNEAQLEKSRLLSDRFSAERPKGSFSTLEIQRTEQGDSAMYLCASRTTGTANTEAFFGQGTRLTVV.

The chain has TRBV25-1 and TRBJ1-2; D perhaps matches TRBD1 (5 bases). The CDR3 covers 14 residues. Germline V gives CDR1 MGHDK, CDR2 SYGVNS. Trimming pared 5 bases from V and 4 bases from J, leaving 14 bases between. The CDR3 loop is CASSSTGLFYGYTF. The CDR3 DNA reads TGTGCCAGCAGTTCAACGGGACTATTCTATGGCTACACCTTC.

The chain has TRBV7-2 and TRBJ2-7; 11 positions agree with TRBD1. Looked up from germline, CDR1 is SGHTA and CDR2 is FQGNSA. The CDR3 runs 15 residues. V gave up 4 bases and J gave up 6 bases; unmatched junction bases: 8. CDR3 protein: CASSSRTGGFLEQYF. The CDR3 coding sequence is TGTGCCAGCAGCTCCCGGACAGGGGGCTTCCTCGAGCAGTACTTC.

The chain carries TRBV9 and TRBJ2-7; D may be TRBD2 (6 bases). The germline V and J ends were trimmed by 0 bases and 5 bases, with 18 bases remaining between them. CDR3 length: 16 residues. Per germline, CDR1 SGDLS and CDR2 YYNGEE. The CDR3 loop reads CASSVAPTVGRHEQYF. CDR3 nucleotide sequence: TGTGCCAGCAGCGTAGCACCGACCGTGGGGAGGCACGAGCAGTACTTC.

CDR3 in amino acids: CAWIPPGATNEKLFF. The CDR3 region has the DNA TGTGCCTGGATCCCCCCAGGGGCAACTAATGAAAAACTGTTTTTT. The V gene is TRBV30, the J gene TRBJ1-4; a possible D gene is TRBD1 (6 bases). Germline values: CDR1 GTSNPN, CDR2 SVGIG (reference sequence). This CDR3 contains 15 residues. Trimming removed 4 bases from V and 0 bases from J, with 12 bases in between.

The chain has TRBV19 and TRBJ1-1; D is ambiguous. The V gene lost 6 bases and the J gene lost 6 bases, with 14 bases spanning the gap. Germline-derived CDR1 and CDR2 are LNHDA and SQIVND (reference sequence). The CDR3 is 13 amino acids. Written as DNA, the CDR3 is TGTGCCAGTAGGGGTCGGGGTTTCGCTGAAGCTTTCTTT. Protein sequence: CASRGRGFAEAFF.

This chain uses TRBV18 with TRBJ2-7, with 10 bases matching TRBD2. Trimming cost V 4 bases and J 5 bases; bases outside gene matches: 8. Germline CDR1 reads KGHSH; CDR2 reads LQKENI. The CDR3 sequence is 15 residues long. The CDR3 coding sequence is TGTGCCAGCTCACTACGGACTAGCGGAGAAAACGAGCAGTACTTC. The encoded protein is CASSLRTSGENEQYF.

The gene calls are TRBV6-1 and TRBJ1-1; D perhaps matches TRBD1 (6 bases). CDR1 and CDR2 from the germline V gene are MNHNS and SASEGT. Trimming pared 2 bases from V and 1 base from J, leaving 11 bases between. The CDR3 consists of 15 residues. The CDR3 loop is CASSEFGQPNTEAFF. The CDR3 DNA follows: TGTGCCAGCAGTGAATTCGGACAGCCGAACACTGAAGCTTTCTTT.

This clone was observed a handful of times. CDR3 sequence reads: CASKRDTSSYEQYF. CDR3 sequence (DNA): TGTGCCAGCAAAAGGGACACGAGCTCCTACGAGCAGTACTTC. The rearrangement uses TRBV28 and TRBJ2-7; TRBD1 might be the D (6 bases). Trimming took off 7 bases at V and 0 bases at J, with 13 bases between the two ends. The CDR3 extends over 14 amino acids. CDR1 is MDHEN, CDR2 SYDVKM, per germline.

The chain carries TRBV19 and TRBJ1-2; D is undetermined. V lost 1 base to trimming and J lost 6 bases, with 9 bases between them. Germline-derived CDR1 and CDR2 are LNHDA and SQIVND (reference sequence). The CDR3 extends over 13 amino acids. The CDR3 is CASSIGGVNGYTF. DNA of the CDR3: TGTGCCAGTAGTATAGGAGGAGTTAATGGCTACACCTTC. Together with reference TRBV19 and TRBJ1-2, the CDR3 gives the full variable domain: DGGITQSPKYLFRKEGQNVTLSCEQNLNHDAMYWYRQDPGQGLRLIYYSQIVNDFQKGDIAEGYSVSREKKESFPLTVTSAQKNPTAFYLCASSIGGVNGYTFGSGTRLTVV.

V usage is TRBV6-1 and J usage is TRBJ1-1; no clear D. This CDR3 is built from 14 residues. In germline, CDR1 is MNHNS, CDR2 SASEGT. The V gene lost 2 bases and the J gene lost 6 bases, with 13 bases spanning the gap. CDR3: CASSEWEGVSEAFF. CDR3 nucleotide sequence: TGTGCCAGCAGTGAATGGGAGGGCGTCTCTGAAGCTTTCTTT.

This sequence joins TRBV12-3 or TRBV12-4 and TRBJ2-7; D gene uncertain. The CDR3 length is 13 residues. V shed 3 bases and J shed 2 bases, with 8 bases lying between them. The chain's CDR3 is CASSFGATYEQYF. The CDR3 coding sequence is TGTGCCAGCAGTTTTGGAGCAACCTACGAGCAGTACTTC.

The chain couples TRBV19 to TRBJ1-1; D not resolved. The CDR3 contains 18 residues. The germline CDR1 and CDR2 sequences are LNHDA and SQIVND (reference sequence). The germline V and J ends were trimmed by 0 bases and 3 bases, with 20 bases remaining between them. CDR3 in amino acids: CASSIDRGGTASHTEAFF. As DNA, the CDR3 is TGTGCCAGTAGTATAGATCGTGGAGGAACGGCCTCACACACTGAAGCTTTCTTT.

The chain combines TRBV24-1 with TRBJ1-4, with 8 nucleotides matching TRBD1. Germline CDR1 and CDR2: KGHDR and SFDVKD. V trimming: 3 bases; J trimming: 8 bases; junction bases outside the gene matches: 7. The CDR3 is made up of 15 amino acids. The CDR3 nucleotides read TGTGCCACCAGTGATCCGGGACAGGTTGGGGAAAAACTGTTTTTT. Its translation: CATSDPGQVGEKLFF.

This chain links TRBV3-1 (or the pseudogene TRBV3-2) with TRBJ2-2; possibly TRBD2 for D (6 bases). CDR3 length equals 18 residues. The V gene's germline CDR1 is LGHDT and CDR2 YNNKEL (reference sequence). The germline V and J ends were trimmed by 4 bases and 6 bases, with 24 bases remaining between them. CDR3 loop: CASSLPVSRDFYSGELFF. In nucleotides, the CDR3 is TGTGCCAGCAGCCTTCCTGTTTCTAGGGACTTTTACTCCGGGGAGCTGTTTTTT.

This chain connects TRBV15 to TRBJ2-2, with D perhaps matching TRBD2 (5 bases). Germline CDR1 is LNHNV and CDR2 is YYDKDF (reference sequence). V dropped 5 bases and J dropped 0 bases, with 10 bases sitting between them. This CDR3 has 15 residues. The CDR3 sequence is CATSWRFPNTGELFF. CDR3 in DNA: TGTGCCACCAGCTGGAGGTTTCCGAACACCGGGGAGCTGTTTTTT.

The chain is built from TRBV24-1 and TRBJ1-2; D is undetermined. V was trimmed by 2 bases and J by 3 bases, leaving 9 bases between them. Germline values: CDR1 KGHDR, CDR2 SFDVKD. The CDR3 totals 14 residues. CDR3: CATSDYSRHYGYTF. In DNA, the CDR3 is TGTGCCACCAGTGATTACAGCCGGCACTATGGCTACACCTTC.

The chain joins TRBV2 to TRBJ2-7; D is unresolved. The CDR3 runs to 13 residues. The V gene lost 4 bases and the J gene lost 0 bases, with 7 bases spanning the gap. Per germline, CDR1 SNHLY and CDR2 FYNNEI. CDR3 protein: CASSVRASYEQYF. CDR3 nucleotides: TGTGCCAGCAGTGTTCGCGCCTCCTACGAGCAGTACTTC.

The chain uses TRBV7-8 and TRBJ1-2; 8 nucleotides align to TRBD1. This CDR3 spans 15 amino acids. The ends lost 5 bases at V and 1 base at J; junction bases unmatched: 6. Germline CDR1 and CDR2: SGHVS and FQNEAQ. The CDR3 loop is CASSPDRASNYGYTF. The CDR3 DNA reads TGTGCCAGCAGCCCGGACAGGGCAAGTAACTATGGCTACACCTTC.

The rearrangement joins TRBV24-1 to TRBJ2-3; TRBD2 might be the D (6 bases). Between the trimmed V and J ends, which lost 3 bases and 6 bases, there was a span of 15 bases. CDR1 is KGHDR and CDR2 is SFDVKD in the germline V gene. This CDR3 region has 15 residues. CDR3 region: CATSDPGGPGDTQYF. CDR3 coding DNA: TGTGCCACCAGTGATCCCGGGGGACCGGGTGATACGCAGTATTTT.

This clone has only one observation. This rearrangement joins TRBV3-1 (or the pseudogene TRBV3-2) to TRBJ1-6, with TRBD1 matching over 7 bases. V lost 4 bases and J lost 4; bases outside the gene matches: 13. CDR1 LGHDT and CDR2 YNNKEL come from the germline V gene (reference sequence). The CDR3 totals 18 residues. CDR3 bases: TGTGCCAGCAGCCCCCGACATCGAACAGGGGTTTATAATTCACCCCTCCACTTT. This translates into CASSPRHRTGVYNSPLHF.

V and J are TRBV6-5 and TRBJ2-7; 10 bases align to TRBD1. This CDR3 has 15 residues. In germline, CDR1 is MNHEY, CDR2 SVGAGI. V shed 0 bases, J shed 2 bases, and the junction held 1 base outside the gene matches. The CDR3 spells CASSYSGQGPYEQYF. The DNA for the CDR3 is TGTGCCAGCAGTTACTCGGGACAGGGGCCCTACGAGCAGTACTTC.